Given below is one T cell receptor beta chain in context. What it binds is not known. This sample was included in a study of siplizumab effects on memory and regulatory T cells. Study-wide results and limits: Among alloreactive clones, only a minor fraction mapped to unstimulated subsets. A major contribution to the alloresponse seemed to be made by naive T cells, which seemed more diverse than memory cells. It was not possible to assign a naive or memory phenotype to roughly 80-97% of proliferating CD4+ or CD8+ clones.

TCRdb's table, derived via immunoSEQ multiplex PCR, lists solely in-frame clones and lacks some. Seen here are roughly 100,000 clones, approximately 94% observed once, and the top ten hold 0.32%. From germline, CDR1 is MNHEY and CDR2 SVGAGI. Trimming took 7 bases from V and 15 from J; bases not matched to a gene: 18. This CDR3 region has 15 residues. This rearrangement joins TRBV6-5 to TRBJ2-1, with 10 positions matching TRBD2. The TCR originated in a human donor in good health. The sequenced sample consisted of CD4+ T cells sorted from blood. This chain's CDR3 is CASTINRSGRTLRFF. The CDR3 nucleotides are TGTGCCAGCACCATAAATCGTAGCGGGAGGACTTTGAGGTTCTTC.